Shown below are 17 T cell receptor beta chains from a single sample sequenced in a study of CD8 T cells in ankylosing spondylitis listed by TCRdb under 2017. Library preparation employed 5' RACE. Data came from an Illumina HiSeq 2500. Using fastp at Q25 and MiXCR, TCRdb reprocessed the public reads and kept productive beta chains. Records with the same CDR3 protein are collapsed into one entry carrying the most frequent genes and DNA. The sample has some 350,000 distinct CDR3 sequences on record, 14% to 15% of them singletons. The ten largest account for 1.1% of the sample. Material for sequencing was blood, either unsorted or a sorted T cell fraction (not recorded which). Every receptor here comes from a male donor with ankylosing spondylitis or in good health (not recorded which).

This clonotype occurred a few times. The J gene is TRBJ2-2, the V gene TRBV30; D remains ambiguous. CDR3 length: 13 residues. Germline-derived CDR1 and CDR2 are GTSNPN and SVGIG (reference sequence). V dropped 2 bases and J dropped 5 bases, with 9 bases sitting between them. The CDR3 loop reads CAWSSHFTGELFF. For the CDR3, the DNA is TGTGCCTGGAGTTCCCATTTTACCGGGGAGCTGTTTTTT.

Here the CDR3 reads CASSLVLSGANVLTF. CDR3 in DNA: TGCGCCAGCAGCTTGGTCCTCTCTGGGGCCAACGTCCTGACTTTC. The J gene is TRBJ2-6, the V gene TRBV5-1; D is unclear. Germline V gene data show CDR1 as SGHRS and CDR2 as YFSETQ. V lost 0 bases, J lost 0 bases, and 4 bases lay in between. The CDR3 has 15 amino acids.

The sample holds a few counts of this clonotype. CDR3 amino acids: CSARESMSNQPQHF. CDR3 DNA sequence: TGCAGTGCTAGAGAGTCCATGAGCAATCAGCCCCAGCATTTT. The chain employs TRBV20-1 and TRBJ1-5, with no clear D. Germline CDR1 and CDR2: DFQATT and SNEGSKA (reference sequence). The length of the CDR3 is 14 residues. Trimming left V 0 bases short and J 1 base short, with 7 bases between.

The chain is built from TRBV5-1 and TRBJ1-1; D unclear. CDR1 is SGHRS, CDR2 YFSETQ, per germline. The CDR3 length is 14 residues. The V gene lost 0 bases and the J gene lost 2 bases, with 8 bases spanning the gap. CDR3 loop: CASSLAGDNTEAFF. Here the CDR3 DNA reads TGCGCCAGCAGCTTGGCCGGTGATAACACTGAAGCTTTCTTT.

The gene calls are TRBV29-1 and TRBJ2-5, with 7 bases aligning to TRBD2. Germline-derived CDR1 and CDR2 are SQVTM and ANQGSEA. This CDR3 is 15 amino acids long. V was pared by 2 bases and J by 4 bases, with 10 bases of the junction left unmatched. CDR3 bases: TGCAGCGTTGAATCGGGCGGGGGACCCGGAGAGACCCAGTACTTC. This codes for CSVESGGGPGETQYF. The variable domain in full, completed from reference TRBV29-1 and TRBJ2-5, reads SAVISQKPSRDICQRGTSLTIQCQVDSQVTMMFWYRQQPGQSLTLIATANQGSEATYESGFVIDKFPISRPNLTFSTLTVSNMSPEDSSIYLCSVESGGGPGETQYFGPGTRLLVL.

V gene TRBV11-2 combines with J gene TRBJ2-3; D not certain. Trimming removed 5 bases from V and 6 bases from J, with 6 bases in between. The CDR3 consists of 11 residues. Looked up from germline, CDR1 is SGHAT and CDR2 is FQNNGV. CDR3 protein: CASSLPDTQYF. DNA for the CDR3: TGTGCCAGCAGCCTTCCCGATACGCAGTATTTT.

The chain recombines TRBV14 with TRBJ2-7; D possibly corresponds to TRBD2 (5 bases). CDR3 size: 15 residues. Germline loops: CDR1 SGHDN, CDR2 FVKESK. V gave up 0 bases and J gave up 0 bases, with 9 bases separating them. CDR3 amino acids: CASSQDPGSSYEQYF. As DNA, the CDR3 is TGTGCCAGCAGCCAAGATCCGGGGAGCTCCTACGAGCAGTACTTC.

This chain joins TRBV5-1 and TRBJ2-7, with 7 bases lining up with TRBD2. Trimming removed 0 bases from V and 3 bases from J; junction bases left unmatched: 6. CDR3 length: 15 amino acids. Germline V gives CDR1 SGHRS, CDR2 YFSETQ. The CDR3 protein is CASSLGGLTNYEQYF. The CDR3 coding sequence is TGCGCCAGCAGCTTGGGGGGACTAACCAACTACGAGCAGTACTTC.

This clonotype was counted between two and nine times. The chain carries TRBV5-1 and TRBJ1-1; 8 bases match TRBD1. V gave up 4 bases and J gave up 5 bases; unmatched junction bases: 7. Germline assignment: CDR1 SGHRS and CDR2 YFSETQ. This CDR3 has 14 residues. The CDR3 loop is CASSGQGPGTEAFF. CDR3 sequence (DNA): TGCGCCAGCAGCGGACAGGGTCCAGGGACTGAAGCTTTCTTT.

This chain links TRBV5-1 with TRBJ2-7; D not resolved. Trimming took off 4 bases at V and 3 bases at J, with 11 bases between the two ends. The CDR3 consists of 13 residues. Germline V gives CDR1 SGHRS, CDR2 YFSETQ. CDR3 in DNA: TGCGCCAGCAGCCCTCTTAGTGGCTACGAGCAGTACTTC. Its translation: CASSPLSGYEQYF.

This clonotype was seen a handful of times. The chain is built from TRBV5-1 and TRBJ2-1; D is possibly TRBD1 (6 bases). Trimming stripped 0 bases from V and 10 bases from J, with 8 bases between. Germline CDR1 and CDR2: SGHRS and YFSETQ. This CDR3 region has 12 residues. The CDR3, as DNA: TGCGCCAGCAGCTTGGACAGGGACGAGCAGTTCTTC. Its protein product is CASSLDRDEQFF.

This clonotype was recorded at least ten times. The rearrangement uses TRBV4-2 and TRBJ1-4; 7 nucleotides match TRBD1. Germline values: CDR1 LGHNA, CDR2 YNFKEQ. There are 15 residues in the CDR3. V lost 6 bases, J lost 8 bases, and 12 bases stayed unmatched. CDR3 DNA: TGTGCCAGCAGACTCACTGACAGGGCAGCCGAAAAACTGTTTTTT. Translating gives CASRLTDRAAEKLFF.

This clonotype was seen a handful of times. The J gene is TRBJ2-1, the V gene TRBV12-3 or TRBV12-4; 9 bases are a match to TRBD2. This CDR3 spans 15 amino acids. Losses at the gene ends were 6 bases for V and 0 bases for J; bases not matched to a gene: 3. CDR3 loop: CASRNSGSSYNEQFF. CDR3 nucleotides: TGTGCCAGCAGAAATAGCGGGAGCTCCTACAATGAGCAGTTCTTC.

V usage is TRBV20-1 and J usage is TRBJ2-3; either TRBD1 or TRBD2 may fit D (5 bases each). Germline V lookup: CDR1 DFQATT, CDR2 SNEGSKA (reference sequence). The CDR3 is 12 amino acids. V gave up 6 bases and J gave up 14 bases, with 21 bases separating them. CDR3 DNA: TGCAGTGCCACCGCCGGGACCCGCGTTGCGTATTTT. Translation gives CSATAGTRVAYF.

The V call is TRBV5-6, the J call TRBJ2-1; the D gene is possibly TRBD1 (6 bases). The V gene's germline CDR1 is SGHDT and CDR2 YYEEEE. The V end was cut by 0 bases, the J end by 6 bases, with 13 bases between. This CDR3 has 15 amino acids. The CDR3 DNA is TGTGCCAGCAGCTTGGTTGTGGCAGGGGTCAATGAGCAGTTCTTC. This codes for CASSLVVAGVNEQFF.

The table lists this clonotype with many counts. This chain joins TRBV3-1 and TRBJ1-2, with D tentatively TRBD1 (5 bases). The length of the CDR3 is 13 residues. Germline lookup yields CDR1 LGHDT and CDR2 YNNKEL (reference sequence). Trimming removed 1 base from V and 2 bases from J, with 5 bases in between. The CDR3 region is CASSQAGNYGYTF. CDR3 sequence (DNA): TGTGCCAGCAGCCAAGCAGGGAACTATGGCTACACCTTC. The full variable domain, rest sourced from reference TRBV3-1 and TRBJ1-2, is DTAVSQTPKYLVTQMGNDKSIKCEQNLGHDTMYWYKQDSKKFLKIMFSYNNKELIINETVPNRFSPKSPDKAHLNLHINSLELGDSAVYFCASSQAGNYGYTFGSGTRLTVV.

This clonotype was seen a handful of times. V is TRBV12-5 and J is TRBJ1-1, with TRBD1 matching over 8 bases. There are 13 residues in the CDR3. J gave up 4 bases and V 7 bases, and 5 bases lay outside the gene matches. CDR1 is LGHNT, CDR2 FRNRAP, per germline. CDR3 region: CASARQGITEAFF. CDR3 nucleotides: TGTGCTAGTGCCCGACAGGGGATCACTGAAGCTTTCTTT.